Below are 30 T cell receptor beta chains sequenced from a single sample in a study of T-cell memory formation after mild COVID-19. TCRdb re-analysed the 5' RACE reads in MiXCR, keeping a single row per CDR3 protein. Among 200,000 to 250,000 distinct CDR3 sequences listed, about 10% were seen once. The specimen was PBMCs or a T cell subset sorted from them (not recorded which). All receptors come from a man younger than 30 who had mild COVID-19 (a few samples of this study predate the infection). Cell type and time point are not known.

The chain joins TRBV11-3 to TRBJ2-1; D not resolved. Looked up from germline, CDR1 is SGHNT and CDR2 is YENEEA. The ends were cut back, 5 bases at V and 9 bases at J, with 14 bases in the middle. This CDR3 spans 13 amino acids. In DNA form, the CDR3 reads TGTGCCAGCAGCCCATACTCGACCCGTGAGCAGTTCTTC. Encoded protein: CASSPYSTREQFF. Supplemented by reference TRBV11-3 and TRBJ2-1, the full variable domain reads EAGVVQSPRYKIIEKKQPVAFWCNPISGHNTLYWYLQNLGQGPELLIRYENEEAVDDSQLPKDRFSAERLKGVDSTLKIQPAELGDSAVYLCASSPYSTREQFFGPGTRLTVL.

The chain links TRBV5-1 to TRBJ2-1; 7 bases are shared with TRBD1. After removal of 4 bases from V and 5 bases from J, the junction contained 12 bases not matched to a gene. Germline V lookup: CDR1 SGHRS, CDR2 YFSETQ. This CDR3 region has 16 residues. CDR3 nucleotides: TGCGCCAGCAGCCTCGAAGGGGGCCTACCTAACAATGAGCAGTTCTTC. It codes for CASSLEGGLPNNEQFF.

The rearrangement joins TRBV6-5 to TRBJ2-5; 9 bases are a match to TRBD1. Per germline, CDR1 MNHEY and CDR2 SVGAGI. This CDR3 comprises 16 residues. V was clipped by 7 bases and J by 5 bases; unmatched bases: 14. CDR3 sequence reads: CASTPSPGQGDETQYF. Written as DNA, the CDR3 is TGTGCCAGCACCCCTTCACCGGGACAGGGAGATGAGACCCAGTACTTC.

This clonotype was picked up a small number of times. The V gene is TRBV6-2 or TRBV6-3, the J gene TRBJ2-5; TRBD2 might be the D (6 bases). Germline V gives CDR1 MNHEY, CDR2 SVGEGT. V shed 5 bases and J shed 3 bases, with 10 bases lying between them. This CDR3 contains 13 residues. The CDR3 DNA reads TGTGCCAGCAGTCGGGAGCCGGAAGAGACCCAGTACTTC. Translated: CASSREPEETQYF.

The chain joins TRBV4-1 to TRBJ2-5; D is possibly TRBD1 (5 bases). Germline V gene sequence: CDR1 MGHRA, CDR2 YSYEKL. Between the trimmed V and J ends, which lost 3 bases and 4 bases, there was a span of 12 bases. CDR3 length: 14 residues. CDR3 loop: CASSHPPRGETQYF. CDR3 nucleotide sequence: TGCGCCAGCAGCCACCCGCCAAGGGGAGAGACCCAGTACTTC.

The gene calls are TRBV7-2 and TRBJ2-1; tentative D call: TRBD2 (5 bases). CDR1 is SGHTA and CDR2 is FQGNSA in the germline V gene. Trimming removed 2 bases from V and 6 bases from J, with 11 bases in between. This CDR3 contains 14 residues. CDR3 nucleotide sequence: TGTGCCAGCAGCTTAAATAGGAGGATCAATGAGCAGTTCTTC. It specifies CASSLNRRINEQFF. Full variable domain (missing parts from reference TRBV7-2 and TRBJ2-1): GAGVSQSPSNKVTEKGKDVELRCDPISGHTALYWYRQSLGQGLEFLIYFQGNSAPDKSGLPSDRFSAERTGGSVSTLTIQRTQQEDSAVYLCASSLNRRINEQFFGPGTRLTVL.

Only a few counts were recorded for this clonotype. This sequence joins TRBV30 and TRBJ2-1; 8 nucleotides align to TRBD1. Germline CDR1 GTSNPN, CDR2 SVGIG (reference sequence). The CDR3 consists of 12 residues. The J segment lost 9 bases and the V segment lost 5 bases, leaving 6 bases of the junction unmatched. The CDR3 protein is CAWATTGGEQFF. DNA for the CDR3: TGTGCCTGGGCCACTACAGGGGGTGAGCAGTTCTTC.

V usage is TRBV5-1 and J usage is TRBJ2-5; the match to TRBD2 covers 10 bases. Trimming cost V 6 bases and J 7 bases; bases outside gene matches: 12. Germline assignment: CDR1 SGHRS and CDR2 YFSETQ. The CDR3 totals 15 residues. The CDR3 bases are TGCGCCAGCAATCCCCTAGCGGGGGCCAGTAGGACCCAGTACTTC. It translates to CASNPLAGASRTQYF.

The chain joins TRBV4-1 to TRBJ2-7, with D possibly TRBD2 on 5 matching bases. CDR3 length: 14 amino acids. V lost 1 base and J lost 6, with 13 bases in between. CDR1 and CDR2 from the germline V gene are MGHRA and YSYEKL. The DNA of the CDR3 is TGCGCCAGCAGCCAAGCTGGGAGAAGAGGCGAGCAGTACTTC. Protein sequence: CASSQAGRRGEQYF.

This clonotype turned up a few times. The chain employs TRBV20-1 and TRBJ1-4; 9 bases are a match to TRBD1. The CDR3 extends over 14 amino acids. V was pared by 3 bases and J by 4 bases, with 3 bases of the junction left unmatched. Germline V gene sequence: CDR1 DFQATT, CDR2 SNEGSKA (reference sequence). In nucleotides, the CDR3 is TGCAGTGCTAGGTTGGGACAGGGTAATGAAAAACTGTTTTTT. Its protein is CSARLGQGNEKLFF.

This rearrangement joins TRBV4-3 to TRBJ1-2, with a tentative D call TRBD1 (5 bases). Deletions cut 3 bases from V and 6 bases from J, with 11 bases between. From germline, CDR1 is LGHNA and CDR2 YSLEER. The CDR3 is 13 amino acids. CDR3: CASSHQGGDGYTF. The CDR3 bases are TGCGCCAGCAGCCATCAGGGTGGGGATGGCTACACCTTC.

The CDR3 region is CASSYRGENTGELFF. The CDR3 bases are TGTGCCAGCTCGTACAGGGGCGAGAACACCGGGGAGCTGTTTTTT. The chain uses TRBV18 and TRBJ2-2, with 7 positions matching TRBD1. The CDR3 spans 15 residues. V dropped 6 bases and J dropped 1; count of bases not matched to a gene: 5. Germline V gives CDR1 KGHSH, CDR2 LQKENI.

The table lists this clonotype with a few counts. The rearrangement links TRBV20-1 to TRBJ1-4; D perhaps matches TRBD1 (5 bases). V lost 4 bases to trimming and J lost 10 bases, with 19 bases between them. Germline V gene data show CDR1 as DFQATT and CDR2 as SNEGSKA (reference sequence). The CDR3 contains 14 residues. The CDR3 here is CSANDFSGGAKLFF. The CDR3 bases are TGCAGTGCTAACGATTTTAGCGGGGGTGCAAAACTGTTTTTT.

The chain uses TRBV5-1 and TRBJ2-6; a possible D gene is TRBD2 (6 bases). CDR3 length: 17 residues. The V end lost 4 bases, the J end lost 0 bases, and 14 bases lay between the germline ends. Germline V gene data show CDR1 as SGHRS and CDR2 as YFSETQ. The chain's CDR3 is CASSAGDSSSGANVLTF. In nucleotides, the CDR3 is TGCGCCAGCAGCGCCGGGGACTCGAGCTCTGGGGCCAACGTCCTGACTTTC. Full variable domain (rest looked up from reference TRBV5-1 and TRBJ2-6): KAGVTQTPRYLIKTRGQQVTLSCSPISGHRSVSWYQQTPGQGLQFLFEYFSETQRNKGNFPGRFSGRQFSNSRSEMNVSTLELGDSALYLCASSAGDSSSGANVLTFGAGSRLTVL.

This clonotype was observed a few times. The rearrangement joins TRBV7-2 to TRBJ2-1; D is undetermined. Germline loops: CDR1 SGHTA, CDR2 FQGNSA. The CDR3 loop spans 15 amino acids. V shed 0 bases and J shed 7 bases, with 13 bases lying between them. The CDR3 region is CASSLAGDTWNEQFF. In DNA form, the CDR3 reads TGTGCCAGCAGCTTAGCCGGAGACACTTGGAATGAGCAGTTCTTC.

This clonotype was counted at least ten times. V gene TRBV20-1 combines with J gene TRBJ1-6, with 8 bases that match TRBD1. Germline V gene lookup returns CDR1 DFQATT and CDR2 SNEGSKA (reference sequence). After removal of 6 bases from V and 9 bases from J, the junction contained 7 bases not matched to a gene. The CDR3 contains 13 residues. The CDR3 loop is CSAPPGGGSPLHF. CDR3 sequence (DNA): TGCAGTGCCCCGCCAGGGGGCGGTTCACCCCTCCACTTT.

The chain carries TRBV29-1 and TRBJ2-3; the D is unclear. The CDR3 extends over 13 amino acids. Germline V gene sequence: CDR1 SQVTM, CDR2 ANQGSEA. V shed 5 bases and J shed 0 bases, with 9 bases lying between them. As DNA, the CDR3 is TGCAGCGTTCACCTTCCTAGCACAGATACGCAGTATTTT. The encoded protein is CSVHLPSTDTQYF.

This clonotype was found many times. The CDR3 DNA follows: TGTGCCAGCAGTTACGACATGACATCCCTGGGGGGTGAAGCTTTCTTT. This codes for CASSYDMTSLGGEAFF. V gene TRBV6-5 combines with J gene TRBJ1-1; D perhaps matches TRBD1 (5 bases). Germline CDR1 MNHEY, CDR2 SVGAGI. This CDR3 comprises 16 residues. Trimming stripped 2 bases from V and 7 bases from J, with 20 bases between.

This clonotype was seen repeatedly, ten times or more. This chain connects TRBV20-1 to TRBJ2-5; perhaps D is TRBD1 or TRBD2 (5 bases each). The CDR3 contains 13 residues. Trimming removed 1 base at V and 5 bases at J, with 11 bases between. Germline lookup yields CDR1 DFQATT and CDR2 SNEGSKA (reference sequence). CDR3 bases: TGCAGTGCTAGAGTACCGGGGCTGGAGACCCAGTACTTC. Translation: CSARVPGLETQYF.

Only a few counts were recorded for this clonotype. V is TRBV20-1 and J is TRBJ2-7; D is unresolved. The germline gives CDR1 DFQATT, CDR2 SNEGSKA (reference sequence). CDR3 length equals 12 residues. Between the trimmed V and J ends, which lost 5 bases and 2 bases, there was a span of 10 bases. This chain's CDR3 is CSARSPAYEQYF. The CDR3 DNA is TGCAGTGCTCGCTCCCCGGCCTACGAGCAGTACTTC.

The chain employs TRBV7-2 and TRBJ2-1, with 7 bases fitting TRBD2. Trimming took 5 bases from V and 9 from J; bases not matched to a gene: 10. Germline CDR1 is SGHTA and CDR2 is FQGNSA. The CDR3 totals 14 residues. This chain's CDR3 is CASSPLREEFEQFF. Here the CDR3 DNA reads TGTGCCAGCAGCCCCTTACGGGAGGAATTTGAGCAGTTCTTC.

This chain connects TRBV5-1 to TRBJ2-7; 9 nucleotides line up with TRBD2. V lost 7 bases and J lost 3; bases outside the gene matches: 11. The CDR3 extends over 15 amino acids. The V gene's germline CDR1 is SGHRS and CDR2 YFSETQ. CDR3 region: CASGGGAGKGYEQYF. Here the CDR3 DNA reads TGCGCCAGCGGCGGGGGGGCAGGGAAGGGCTACGAGCAGTACTTC.

The genes are TRBV5-1 and TRBJ1-1, with 9 bases identical to TRBD1. The germline CDR1 and CDR2 sequences are SGHRS and YFSETQ. V trimming: 7 bases; J trimming: 4 bases; junction bases outside the gene matches: 8. The CDR3 sequence is 14 residues long. For the CDR3, the DNA is TGCGCCAGCGCACCAAACAGGGGGCCCACTGAAGCTTTCTTT. Translation: CASAPNRGPTEAFF.

The CDR3 DNA reads TGTGCCAGTAGTGCCCCGGGGGGGGTGAACACTGAAGCTTTCTTT. Translating it yields CASSAPGGVNTEAFF. The rearrangement uses TRBV19 and TRBJ1-1, with TRBD1 as a possible D gene (5 bases). The length of the CDR3 is 15 residues. Germline loops: CDR1 LNHDA, CDR2 SQIVND (reference sequence). Trimming took 5 bases from V and 0 from J, leaving 13 bases between them.

This clonotype showed up just a few times. The rearrangement joins TRBV4-3 to TRBJ2-3; D remains unclear. Trimming pared 0 bases from V and 3 bases from J, leaving 10 bases between. In germline, CDR1 is LGHNA, CDR2 YSLEER. The CDR3 spans 15 residues. The CDR3 nucleotides are TGCGCCAGCAGCCAAGATCCCAGGCGGACAGATACGCAGTATTTT. Protein sequence: CASSQDPRRTDTQYF.

Many counts were recorded for this clonotype. The chain uses TRBV3-1 and TRBJ2-2; D perhaps matches TRBD1 (5 bases). This CDR3 has 14 residues. Trimming pared 0 bases from V and 4 bases from J, leaving 6 bases between. Germline-derived CDR1 and CDR2 are LGHDT and YNNKEL (reference sequence). The CDR3 sequence is CASSQDRGTGELFF. The CDR3 DNA follows: TGTGCCAGCAGCCAAGATAGGGGCACCGGGGAGCTGTTTTTT.

The rearrangement joins TRBV7-2 to TRBJ1-1; D is ambiguous. Germline lookup yields CDR1 SGHTA and CDR2 FQGNSA. There are 14 residues in the CDR3. V gave up 3 bases and J gave up 1 base, with 9 bases separating them. This CDR3 is CASSFSTSNTEAFF. The CDR3 nucleotides are TGTGCCAGCAGCTTTTCTACCTCGAACACTGAAGCTTTCTTT.

There are many counts of this clonotype. The chain carries TRBV28 and TRBJ2-3, with 9 bases matching TRBD2. This CDR3 is 15 amino acids long. Germline CDR1 MDHEN, CDR2 SYDVKM. J was trimmed by 5 bases and V by 4 bases; bases with no gene match: 7. CDR3 coding DNA: TGTGCCAGCAGTTCGGCGGGGGGGCAGGGAGATACGCAGTATTTT. The encoded protein is CASSSAGGQGDTQYF.

This clonotype has at least ten counts. The CDR3 region is CSAINRGGETQYF. In DNA form, the CDR3 reads TGCAGTGCAATAAACAGGGGCGGCGAGACCCAGTACTTC. The genes are TRBV20-1 and TRBJ2-5, with 7 nucleotides matching TRBD1. CDR1 and CDR2 (germline): DFQATT, SNEGSKA (reference sequence). V trimming: 6 bases; J trimming: 5 bases; junction bases outside the gene matches: 9. This CDR3 is built from 13 residues.

This CDR3 is CASSQGATASRDTQYF. CDR3 in DNA: TGCGCCAGCAGCCAAGGCGCCACGGCGTCTAGAGATACGCAGTATTTT. The chain has TRBV4-3 and TRBJ2-3; no definite D call. The V end lost 1 base, the J end lost 5 bases, and 16 bases lay between the germline ends. This CDR3 is 16 amino acids long. Germline assignment: CDR1 LGHNA and CDR2 YSLEER.